This TCR beta chain was profiled in a study of T-cell memory formation after mild COVID-19. This clonotype was detected only a few times. The antigen is undetermined. V lost 2 bases and J 1 base, leaving 11 bases between the germline ends. Germline V CDR1 and CDR2: MGHRA, YSYEKL. This CDR3 comprises 15 residues. The study, taken as a whole, reports: Within pre-infection memory, some responding clones were found, suggesting cross-reactive memory joined. A second wave expanding day 15 to 37 was CD4+-biased; contracting clones were balanced.

TCRdb re-analysed the 5' RACE reads in MiXCR, keeping a single row per CDR3 protein. The repertoire holds a few hundred thousand distinct CDR3 sequences, with approximately 16% as singletons. The sequencing input was PBMCs or a T cell subset sorted from them (not recorded which). The sequence was collected from a man younger than 30 who had mild COVID-19 (a few samples of this study predate the infection). Cell type and time point are not known. The V call is TRBV4-1, the J call TRBJ1-1; D uncertain. In nucleotides, the CDR3 is TGCGCCAGCAGCCAATATCCACCGCCGAACACTGAAGCTTTCTTT. Protein: CASSQYPPPNTEAFF.